Reported below is one TCR beta chain. The antigen it recognizes is unknown. No base qualities exist here, and no much larger clone lies one base off it. These data are taken from a study of T cell responses to AZD1222 COVID-19 vaccine (dated by TCRdb to the early 2020s). About the full investigation: AZD1222 recipients whose second dose came at about 4 weeks and those whose second dose came at about 12 weeks were combined into one group, since spike-specific TCR depth and breadth did not differ between the two schedules. A total of over 230 trial participants underwent TCR sequencing, of whom about 200 received two doses of AZD1222 and about 25 received two doses of the MenACWY control vaccine. Trial participants were enrolled by age into subgroups of 18-55, 56-69 and 70-plus years, and roughly 160, 29 and 62 TCR-sequenced participants, respectively, were included in these subgroups. Findings and caveats that apply to the study as a whole: Nearly half of unique spike-specific TCRs reportedly recognized epitopes outside regions mutated in the B.1.351 and B.1.1.7 variants. The whole spike protein was spanned by vaccine-associated CD4 TCRs, and dominant responses were seen in regions 160-218 and 743-854. Only 5 to 7 AZD1222 recipients were SARS-CoV-2 seropositive at baseline, limiting conclusions about previously exposed vaccinees. After two AZD1222 doses, spike-specific TCR breadth and depth were significantly higher than at day 0 and than in MenACWY recipients. Because no day 14 peak-response samples were available, the repertoires could be characterized only after the peak T cell response. In the small 56-69-year group, the increase in depth fell short of significance, most likely because of low power. Participants were mostly white British, with more females than males. The authors suggested clonal diversity may have been underestimated.

The CDR3 regions of human TCRbeta chains were analyzed by immunosequencing. The paper's processing steps were these. TCRs in the repertoires were compared against a reference library of SARS-CoV-2-specific TCRs that had been generated with the MIRA antigen-specificity platform. Breadth was defined as the fraction of unique TCRs that were SARS-CoV-2-associated, and depth was defined as the fraction of total T cells that were SARS-CoV-2-associated. Using the MIRA data, each spike-specific TCR was mapped to the spike region that the TCR reacts to and placed in a CD4 or CD8 class. Log10-transformed breadth and depth values were compared by one-way ANOVA with Sidak's multiple comparisons tests. TCRdb mirrors the immuneACCESS table, restricted to in-frame sequences. Some clones are absent from its copies; in checked studies, under half trace to an unresolved V gene, and the reason for the others is unknown. That table gives V, J and clone size, and the DNA gave D and trimming. The sample records about 150,000 clones, roughly 92% of which are singletons. The top ten hold roughly 1.3% of the sample.

The time point label for this specimen denotes: baseline before first vaccination. The vaccinee samples were drawn from two UK trials, COV001 and COV002, one of which was a single-blind randomized controlled phase 2/3 trial testing AZD1222 (ChAdOx1 nCoV-19) in healthy adults. Trial participant PBMC samples were collected at day 0 and day 28 after the second dose for TCRbeta chain sequencing. The CDR3 starts with the cysteine, ends with the phenylalanine, and has 14 residues. The only DNA kept is the CDR3, 42 bases in frame from the first base. The germline ends are 14 bases apart after V is trimmed by 8 bases and J by 1 base. CDR1 SNHLY and CDR2 FYNNEI are derived from the germline V gene.

This sequence originates from an adult in good health. This receptor chain uses TRBV2 and TRBJ1-2, with TRBD1 perhaps the D gene, on 5 matching bases. The sample here was peripheral blood, taken on day 0 of AZD1222 vaccination. The DNA is TGTGCCAGCCGCGCCCCGGGGGGTAACTATGGCTACACCTTC. Translation gives CASRAPGGNYGYTF.